Each of the 9 T cell receptor beta chains below was sequenced from the same sample in a study of cytomegalovirus exposure and HLA in healthy donors (dated 2017 in TCRdb). The method was the immunoSEQ multiplex PCR assay. A mixture of 60 forward primers for TCR Vbeta segments and 13 reverse primers for TCR Jbeta segments was used in the multiplex PCR. TCRdb stores this immuneACCESS table with in-frame sequences only. Part of the clones is absent; in the studies checked, under half of the shortfall reflects unresolved V genes, and no reason is known for the rest. The sample records roughly 110,000 clones, around 71% of which are singletons. The ten largest clones capture roughly 0.79% of the sample. Sequencing was performed on PBMCs. The receptors were sampled from a boy younger than 18 in good health and CMV-seronegative.

The chain couples TRBV25-1 to TRBJ1-2, with D hard to call. The germline gives CDR1 MGHDK, CDR2 SYGVNS. V was cut by 5 bases and J by 8 bases, with 15 bases left in between. CDR3 length: 13 amino acids. CDR3 sequence (DNA): TGTGCCAGCAGTAAATGGGAGGTACCCGGCTACACCTTC. Translated, it gives CASSKWEVPGYTF.

J is TRBJ2-5 and V is TRBV2; D ambiguous. V lost 3 bases and J lost 2, with 10 bases in between. This CDR3 spans 14 amino acids. Germline V lookup: CDR1 SNHLY, CDR2 FYNNEI. CDR3 nucleotides: TGTGCCAGCAGTGACCTCGTGGCACAAGAGACCCAGTACTTC. It encodes CASSDLVAQETQYF.

This sequence joins TRBV7-9 and TRBJ2-7; a weak D match, TRBD1 (5 bases). Germline V lookup: CDR1 SEHNR, CDR2 FQNEAQ (reference sequence). This CDR3 contains 15 residues. The V end was cut by 5 bases, the J end by 5 bases, with 19 bases between. CDR3 nucleotide sequence: TGTGCCAGCAGCGGTCGAATAAGGGGCGGCCACGAGCAGTACTTC. Its protein is CASSGRIRGGHEQYF.

Here the CDR3 DNA reads TGTGCCTGGAATGGCTTCGGGACAGCAGACTATGGCTACACCTTC. Its protein is CAWNGFGTADYGYTF. This rearrangement joins TRBV30 to TRBJ1-2; TRBD1 matches at 7 bases. V shed 4 bases and J 3 bases; nucleotides not matched to a gene: 11. Looked up from germline, CDR1 is GTSNPN and CDR2 is SVGIG (reference sequence). The CDR3 is made up of 15 amino acids.

The rearrangement joins TRBV5-4 to TRBJ1-2, with TRBD1 identical over 10 bases. This CDR3 spans 13 amino acids. The ends lost 4 bases at V and 6 bases at J; junction bases unmatched: 3. The germline gives CDR1 SGHNT, CDR2 YYREEE (reference sequence). In DNA, the CDR3 is TGTGCCAGCAGCCAGACAGGGGGCGATGGCTACACCTTC. It yields the protein CASSQTGGDGYTF.

On this clone itself: This sample includes further DNA sequences coding for the same CDR3. The V call is TRBV5-1, the J call TRBJ2-7, with TRBD2 matching 12 bases. CDR3 size: 16 residues. Germline CDR1 SGHRS, CDR2 YFSETQ. The trim removed 4 bases at V and 1 base at J, leaving 6 bases unmatched. CDR3 coding DNA: TGCGCCAGCAGCCAAGAGACTAGCGGGAGATCCTACGAGCAGTACTTC. Translated, it gives CASSQETSGRSYEQYF.

The genes are TRBV28 and TRBJ1-2; 7 nucleotides agree with TRBD1. V trimming: 4 bases; J trimming: 5 bases; junction bases outside the gene matches: 16. Germline CDR1 reads MDHEN; CDR2 reads SYDVKM. The CDR3 loop spans 17 amino acids. The CDR3 loop is CASSSPSHRGIGYGYTF. The CDR3 region has the DNA TGTGCCAGCAGTTCGCCCTCCCACAGGGGAATAGGGTATGGCTACACCTTC.

The rearrangement links TRBV4-1 to TRBJ1-5; D gene ambiguous. This CDR3 is 16 amino acids long. Germline CDR1 reads MGHRA; CDR2 reads YSYEKL. Trimming shortened V by 0 bases and J by 2 bases, and 11 bases separated the two germline ends. The CDR3 loop reads CASSQDGGIGNQPQHF. CDR3 nucleotide sequence: TGCGCCAGCAGCCAAGATGGAGGGATCGGCAATCAGCCCCAGCATTTT.

This clone appeared a few times. The chain has TRBV5-1 and TRBJ1-1, with D perhaps TRBD1 (6 bases). This CDR3 region has 14 residues. Germline V gene lookup returns CDR1 SGHRS and CDR2 YFSETQ. V was trimmed by 3 bases and J by 4 bases, leaving 13 bases between them. The CDR3, as DNA: TGCGCCAGCAGCTGGATACAGGGAAGCACTGAAGCTTTCTTT. Its translation: CASSWIQGSTEAFF. The full variable domain, in which reference TRBV5-1 and TRBJ1-1 provide the parts outside the CDR3, is KAGVTQTPRYLIKTRGQQVTLSCSPISGHRSVSWYQQTPGQGLQFLFEYFSETQRNKGNFPGRFSGRQFSNSRSEMNVSTLELGDSALYLCASSWIQGSTEAFFGQGTRLTVV.